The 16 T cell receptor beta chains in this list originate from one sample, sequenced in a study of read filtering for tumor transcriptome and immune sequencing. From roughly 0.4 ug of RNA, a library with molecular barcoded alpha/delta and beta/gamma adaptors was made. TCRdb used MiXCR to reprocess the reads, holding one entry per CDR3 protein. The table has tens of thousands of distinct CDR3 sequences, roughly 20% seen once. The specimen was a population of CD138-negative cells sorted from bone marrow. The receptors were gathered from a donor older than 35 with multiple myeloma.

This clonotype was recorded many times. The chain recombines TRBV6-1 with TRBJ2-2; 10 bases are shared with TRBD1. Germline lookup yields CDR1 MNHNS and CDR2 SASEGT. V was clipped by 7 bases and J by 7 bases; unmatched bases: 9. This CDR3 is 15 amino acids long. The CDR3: CASKALGQGFGELFF. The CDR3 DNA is TGTGCCAGCAAGGCCCTGGGACAGGGGTTCGGGGAGCTGTTTTTT.

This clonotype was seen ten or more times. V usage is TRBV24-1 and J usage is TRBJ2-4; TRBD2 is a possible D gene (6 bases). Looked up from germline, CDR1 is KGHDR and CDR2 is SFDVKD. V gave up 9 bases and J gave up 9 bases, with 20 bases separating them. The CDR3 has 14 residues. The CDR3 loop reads CATGDSSGSGIQYF. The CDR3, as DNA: TGTGCCACCGGGGACTCATCGGGCTCGGGCATTCAGTACTTC.

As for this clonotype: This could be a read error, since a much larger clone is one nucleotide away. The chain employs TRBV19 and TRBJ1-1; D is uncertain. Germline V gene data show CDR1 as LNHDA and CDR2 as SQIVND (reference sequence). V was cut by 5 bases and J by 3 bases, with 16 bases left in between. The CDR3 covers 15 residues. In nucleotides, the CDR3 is TGTGCCAGTAGTTACAACCCTGTCGGCGACACTGAAGCTTTCTTT. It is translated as CASSYNPVGDTEAFF.

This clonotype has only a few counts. The CDR3 is CASSFRQGARTQYF. The CDR3 DNA sequence: TGTGCCAGCAGCTTCCGACAGGGGGCTAGGACCCAGTACTTC. The J gene is TRBJ2-5, the V gene TRBV7-3; 10 bases line up with TRBD1. V dropped 3 bases and J dropped 7; count of bases not matched to a gene: 5. Germline assignment: CDR1 SGHTA and CDR2 FQGTGA. CDR3 length: 14 amino acids.

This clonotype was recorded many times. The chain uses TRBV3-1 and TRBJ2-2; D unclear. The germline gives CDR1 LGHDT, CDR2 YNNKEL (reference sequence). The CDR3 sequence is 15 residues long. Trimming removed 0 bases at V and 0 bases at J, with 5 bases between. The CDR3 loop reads CASSQDATNTGELFF. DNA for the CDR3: TGTGCCAGCAGCCAAGATGCTACGAACACCGGGGAGCTGTTTTTT.

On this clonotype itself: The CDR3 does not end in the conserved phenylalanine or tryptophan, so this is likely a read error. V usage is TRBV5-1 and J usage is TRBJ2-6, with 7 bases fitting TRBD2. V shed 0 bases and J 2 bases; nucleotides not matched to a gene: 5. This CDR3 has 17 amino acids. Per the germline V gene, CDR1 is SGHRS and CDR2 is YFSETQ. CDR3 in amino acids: CASSLGTSGAGANVLTL. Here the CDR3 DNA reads TGCGCCAGCAGCTTGGGCACCAGCGGGGCTGGGGCCAACGTCCTGACTCTC.

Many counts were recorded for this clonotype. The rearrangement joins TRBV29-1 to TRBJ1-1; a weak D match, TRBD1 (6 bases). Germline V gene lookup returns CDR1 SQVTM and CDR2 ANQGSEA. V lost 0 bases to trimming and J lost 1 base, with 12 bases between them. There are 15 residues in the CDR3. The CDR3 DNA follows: TGCAGCGTTGAAGATTTAGGACAGAGGAACACTGAAGCTTTCTTT. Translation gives CSVEDLGQRNTEAFF.

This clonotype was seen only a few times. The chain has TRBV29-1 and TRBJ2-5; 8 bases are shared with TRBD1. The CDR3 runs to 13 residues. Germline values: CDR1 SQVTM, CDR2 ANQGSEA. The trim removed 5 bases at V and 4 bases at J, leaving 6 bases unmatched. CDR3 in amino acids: CSVPQGAGETQYF. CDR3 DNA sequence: TGCAGCGTTCCGCAGGGGGCCGGAGAGACCCAGTACTTC.

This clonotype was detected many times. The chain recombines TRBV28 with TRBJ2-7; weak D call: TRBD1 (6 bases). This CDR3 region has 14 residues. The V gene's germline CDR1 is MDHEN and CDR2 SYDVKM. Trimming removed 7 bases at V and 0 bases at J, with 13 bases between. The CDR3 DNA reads TGTGCCAGCAACCCAGGGGCGATCTCCTACGAGCAGTACTTC. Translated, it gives CASNPGAISYEQYF.

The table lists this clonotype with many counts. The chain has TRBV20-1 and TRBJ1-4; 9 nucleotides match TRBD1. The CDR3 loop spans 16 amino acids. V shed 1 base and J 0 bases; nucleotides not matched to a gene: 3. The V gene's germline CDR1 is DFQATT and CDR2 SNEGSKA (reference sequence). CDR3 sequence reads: CSARGGTGPTNEKLFF. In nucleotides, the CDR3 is TGCAGTGCTAGAGGTGGGACAGGGCCAACTAATGAAAAACTGTTTTTT.

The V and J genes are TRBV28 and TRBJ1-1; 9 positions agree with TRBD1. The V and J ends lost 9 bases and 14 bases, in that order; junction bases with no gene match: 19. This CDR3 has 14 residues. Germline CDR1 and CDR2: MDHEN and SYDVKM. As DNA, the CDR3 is TGTGCCAGTTCTTCCGGGACAGGGTGGACTGAAACCTTCTTT. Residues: CASSSGTGWTETFF.

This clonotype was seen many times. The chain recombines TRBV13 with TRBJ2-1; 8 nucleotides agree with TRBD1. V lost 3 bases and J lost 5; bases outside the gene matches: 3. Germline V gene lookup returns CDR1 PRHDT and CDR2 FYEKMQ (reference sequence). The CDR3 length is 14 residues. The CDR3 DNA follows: TGTGCCAGCAGCTTTGGACAGGGAGACAATGAGCAGTTCTTC. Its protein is CASSFGQGDNEQFF. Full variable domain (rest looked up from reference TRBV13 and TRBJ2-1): AAGVIQSPRHLIKEKRETATLKCYPIPRHDTVYWYQQGPGQDPQFLISFYEKMQSDKGSIPDRFSAQQFSDYHSELNMSSLELGDSALYFCASSFGQGDNEQFFGPGTRLTVL.

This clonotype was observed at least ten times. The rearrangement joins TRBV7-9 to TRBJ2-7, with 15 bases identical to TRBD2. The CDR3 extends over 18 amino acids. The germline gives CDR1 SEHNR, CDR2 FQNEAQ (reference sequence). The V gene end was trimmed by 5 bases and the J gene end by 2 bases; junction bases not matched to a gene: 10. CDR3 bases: TGTGCCAGCAGCCCCTTCGGACTAGCGGGAGGGAATCCCTACGAGCAGTACTTC. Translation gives CASSPFGLAGGNPYEQYF.

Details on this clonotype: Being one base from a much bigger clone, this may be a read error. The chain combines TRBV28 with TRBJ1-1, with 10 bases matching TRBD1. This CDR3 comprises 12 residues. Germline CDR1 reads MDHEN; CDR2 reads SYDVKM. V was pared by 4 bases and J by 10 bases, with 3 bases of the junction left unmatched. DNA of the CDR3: TGTGCCAGCAGTTCTCGGGACAGGGGAGCTTTCTTT. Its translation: CASSSRDRGAFF.

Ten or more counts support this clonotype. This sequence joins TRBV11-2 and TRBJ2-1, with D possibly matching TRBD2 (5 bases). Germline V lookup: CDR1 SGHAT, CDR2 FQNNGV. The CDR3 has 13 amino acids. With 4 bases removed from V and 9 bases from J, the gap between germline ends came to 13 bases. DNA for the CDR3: TGTGCCAGCAGCTCAGACCCGGGGAGTGAGCAGTTCTTC. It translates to CASSSDPGSEQFF.

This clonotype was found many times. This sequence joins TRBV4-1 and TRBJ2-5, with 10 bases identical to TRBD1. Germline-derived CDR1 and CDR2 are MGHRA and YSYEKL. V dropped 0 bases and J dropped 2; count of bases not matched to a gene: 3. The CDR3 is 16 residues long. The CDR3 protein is CASSQDPGQGQETQYF. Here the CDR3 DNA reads TGCGCCAGCAGCCAAGATCCGGGACAGGGGCAAGAGACCCAGTACTTC.